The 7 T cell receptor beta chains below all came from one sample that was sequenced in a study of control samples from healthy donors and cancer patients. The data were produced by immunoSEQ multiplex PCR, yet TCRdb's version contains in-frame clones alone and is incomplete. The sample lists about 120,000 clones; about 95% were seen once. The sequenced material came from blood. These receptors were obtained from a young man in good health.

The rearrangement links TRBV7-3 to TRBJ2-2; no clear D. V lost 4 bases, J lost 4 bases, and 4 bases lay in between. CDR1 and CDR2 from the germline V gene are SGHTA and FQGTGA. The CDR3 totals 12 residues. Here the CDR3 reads CASSSPTGELFF. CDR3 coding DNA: TGTGCCAGCAGCTCTCCCACCGGGGAGCTGTTTTTT.

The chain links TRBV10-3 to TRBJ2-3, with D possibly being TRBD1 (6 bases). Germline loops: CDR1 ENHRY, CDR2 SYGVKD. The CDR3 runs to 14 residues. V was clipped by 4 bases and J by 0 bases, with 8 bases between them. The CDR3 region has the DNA TGTGCCATCAGTGGAGGGACAAGCACAGATACGCAGTATTTT. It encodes CAISGGTSTDTQYF.

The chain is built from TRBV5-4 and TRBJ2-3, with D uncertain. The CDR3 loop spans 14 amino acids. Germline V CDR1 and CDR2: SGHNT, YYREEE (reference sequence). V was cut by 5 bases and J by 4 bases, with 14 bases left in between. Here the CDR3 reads CASRPEESADTQYF. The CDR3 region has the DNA TGTGCCAGCAGGCCTGAGGAAAGCGCAGATACGCAGTATTTT. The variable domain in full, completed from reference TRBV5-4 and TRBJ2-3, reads ETGVTQSPTHLIKTRGQQVTLRCSSQSGHNTVSWYQQALGQGPQFIFQYYREEENGRGNFPPRFSGLQFPNYSSELNVNALELDDSALYLCASRPEESADTQYFGPGTRLTVL.

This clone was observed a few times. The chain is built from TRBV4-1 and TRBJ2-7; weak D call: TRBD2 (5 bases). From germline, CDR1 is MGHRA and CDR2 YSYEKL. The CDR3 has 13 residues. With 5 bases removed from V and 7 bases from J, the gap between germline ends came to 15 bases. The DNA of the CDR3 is TGCGCCAGCAGCGGACGGGGTCCACGGGAGCAGTACTTC. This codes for CASSGRGPREQYF.

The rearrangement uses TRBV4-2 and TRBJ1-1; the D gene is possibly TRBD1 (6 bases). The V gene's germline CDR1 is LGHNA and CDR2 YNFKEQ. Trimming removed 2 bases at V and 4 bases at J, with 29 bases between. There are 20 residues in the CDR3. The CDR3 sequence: CASSQRGDRMGAMGFTEAFF. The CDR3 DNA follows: TGTGCCAGCAGCCAACGCGGCGACAGGATGGGGGCGATGGGTTTCACTGAAGCTTTCTTT.

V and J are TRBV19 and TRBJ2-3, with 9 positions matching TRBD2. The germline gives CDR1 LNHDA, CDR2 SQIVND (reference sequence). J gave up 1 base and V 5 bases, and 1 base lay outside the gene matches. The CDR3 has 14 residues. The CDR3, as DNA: TGTGCCAGTAGTGTAGCGGGAGGCACAGATACGCAGTATTTT. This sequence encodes CASSVAGGTDTQYF. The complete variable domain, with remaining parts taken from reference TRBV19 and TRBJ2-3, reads DGGITQSPKYLFRKEGQNVTLSCEQNLNHDAMYWYRQDPGQGLRLIYYSQIVNDFQKGDIAEGYSVSREKKESFPLTVTSAQKNPTAFYLCASSVAGGTDTQYFGPGTRLTVL.

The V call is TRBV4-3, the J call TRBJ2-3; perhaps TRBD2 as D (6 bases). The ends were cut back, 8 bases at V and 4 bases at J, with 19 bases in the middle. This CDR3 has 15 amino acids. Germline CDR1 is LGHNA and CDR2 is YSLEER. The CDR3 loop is CASGTWRGAADTQYF. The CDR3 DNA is TGCGCCAGCGGGACTTGGCGGGGAGCCGCAGATACGCAGTATTTT.